This T cell receptor beta chain was documented in a study of blood T cell repertoires in COVID-19. For the study at large: Acute-phase and convalescent COVID-19 samples originated in the United States, Italy and Spain. The analysed material was cDNA or gDNA that came from T cells, B-cell-depleted T cells, or PBMCs.

The CDR3 is 14 amino acids. Trimming removed 7 bases at V and 2 bases at J, with 14 bases between. Looked up from germline, CDR1 is MNHEY and CDR2 is SMNVEV (reference sequence). Methods used by the authors: By means of reference gene primer amplification, nucleated cell counts were estimated. Libraries were prepared by immunoSEQ multiplex PCR; TCRdb keeps only in-frame clonotypes and omits some of them. That table furnishes V, J and clone size, whereas the DNA furnished D and trimming. The sample holds more than 150,000 clones, approximately 87% seen once. This clone was seen a handful of times. This TCR came from a woman in her 70s with acute or convalescent COVID-19. V and J are TRBV27 and TRBJ1-2; a possible D gene is TRBD1 (5 bases). Sequenced: peripheral blood. This CDR3 reads CASKFGGGNYGYTF. CDR3 DNA: TGTGCCAGCAAGTTCGGGGGGGGGAACTATGGCTACACCTTC.